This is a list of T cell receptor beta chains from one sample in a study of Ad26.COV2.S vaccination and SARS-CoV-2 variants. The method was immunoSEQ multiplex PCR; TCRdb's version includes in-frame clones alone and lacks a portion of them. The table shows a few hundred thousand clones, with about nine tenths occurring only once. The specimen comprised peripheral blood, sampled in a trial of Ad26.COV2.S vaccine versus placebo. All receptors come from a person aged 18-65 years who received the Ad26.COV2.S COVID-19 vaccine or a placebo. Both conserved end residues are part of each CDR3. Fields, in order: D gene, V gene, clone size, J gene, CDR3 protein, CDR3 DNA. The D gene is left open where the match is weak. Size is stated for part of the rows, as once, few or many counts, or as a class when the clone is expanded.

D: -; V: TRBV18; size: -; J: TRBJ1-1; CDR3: CASSPKATEAFF; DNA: TGTGCCAGCTCACCAAAGGCGACTGAAGCTTTCTTT
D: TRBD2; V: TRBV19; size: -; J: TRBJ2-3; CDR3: CACGGLRGVSYTQYF; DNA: TGTGCCTGTGGGGGGCTGCGGGGGGTCAGTTATACGCAGTATTTT
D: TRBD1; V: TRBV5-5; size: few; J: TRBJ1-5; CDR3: CASSPRTGSNQPQHF; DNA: TGTGCCAGCAGCCCCAGGACAGGGAGCAATCAGCCCCAGCATTTT
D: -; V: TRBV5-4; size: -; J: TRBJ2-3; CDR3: CASRPNRVPTDTQYF; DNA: TGTGCCAGCAGACCAAACAGGGTGCCCACAGATACGCAGTATTTT
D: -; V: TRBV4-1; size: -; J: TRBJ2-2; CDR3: CASSQSQNTGELFF; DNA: TGCGCCAGCAGCCAGTCCCAGAACACCGGGGAGCTGTTTTTT
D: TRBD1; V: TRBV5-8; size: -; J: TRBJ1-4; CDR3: CASSFGTEGGEKLFF; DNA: TGTGCCAGCAGCTTTGGGACAGAGGGAGGAGAAAAACTGTTTTTT
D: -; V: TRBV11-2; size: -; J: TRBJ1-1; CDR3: CASVGPGRTEAFF; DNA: TGTGCCAGCGTGGGCCCCGGCAGGACTGAAGCTTTCTTT
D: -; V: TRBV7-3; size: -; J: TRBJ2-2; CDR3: CASSLIRGAMNTGELFF; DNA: TGTGCCAGCAGCTTAATCCGGGGGGCTATGAACACCGGGGAGCTGTTTTTT
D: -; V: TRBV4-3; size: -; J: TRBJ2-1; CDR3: CASSQDRSLSEQFF; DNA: TGCGCCAGCAGCCAAGATCGATCCCTCAGTGAGCAGTTCTTC
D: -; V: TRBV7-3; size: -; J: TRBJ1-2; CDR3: CASSLMSLIGANGYTF; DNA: TGTGCCAGCAGCTTAATGTCCCTCATTGGGGCAAACGGCTACACCTTC
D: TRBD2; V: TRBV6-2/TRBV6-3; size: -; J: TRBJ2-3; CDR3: CASSWLAGGPDTQYF; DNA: TGTGCCAGCAGTTGGCTCGCGGGAGGCCCAGATACGCAGTATTTT
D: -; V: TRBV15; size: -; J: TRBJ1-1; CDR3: CATSSGGTEAFF; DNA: TGTGCCACCAGCAGTGGGGGGACTGAAGCTTTCTTT
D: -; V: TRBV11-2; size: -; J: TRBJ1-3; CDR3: CASSSYLNSGNTIYF; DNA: TGTGCCAGCAGCTCCTACTTAAACTCTGGAAACACCATATATTTT
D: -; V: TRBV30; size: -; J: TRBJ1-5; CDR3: CAWSVGQPQHF; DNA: TGTGCCTGGAGTGTAGGTCAGCCCCAGCATTTT
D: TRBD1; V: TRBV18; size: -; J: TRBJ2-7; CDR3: CASSPGTGGTYEQYF; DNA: TGTGCCAGCTCACCAGGGACAGGGGGAACCTACGAGCAGTACTTC
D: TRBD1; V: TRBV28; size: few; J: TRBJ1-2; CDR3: CASSAGGTMGYTF; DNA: TGTGCCAGCAGTGCAGGGGGTACTATGGGCTACACCTTC
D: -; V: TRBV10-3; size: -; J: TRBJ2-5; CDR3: CAISDLGLVASETQYF; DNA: TGTGCCATCAGTGACCTTGGTTTAGTAGCTTCAGAGACCCAGTACTTC
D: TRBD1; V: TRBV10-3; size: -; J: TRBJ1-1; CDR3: CAIRGDRPWDVTFF; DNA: TGTGCCATCAGGGGGGACAGGCCATGGGATGTGACTTTCTTT
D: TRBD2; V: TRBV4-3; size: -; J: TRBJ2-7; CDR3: CASSQEGRGSGGEQYF; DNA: TGCGCCAGCAGCCAAGAGGGGCGGGGGAGTGGGGGCGAGCAGTACTTC
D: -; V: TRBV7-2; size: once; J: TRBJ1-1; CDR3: CASSLRGTGLGGTEAFF; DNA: TGTGCCAGCAGCTTAAGGGGCACAGGGCTTGGGGGCACTGAAGCTTTCTTT
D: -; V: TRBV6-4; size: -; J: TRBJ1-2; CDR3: CASSPGGYYGYTF; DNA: TGTGCCAGCAGCCCCGGCGGCTACTATGGCTACACCTTC
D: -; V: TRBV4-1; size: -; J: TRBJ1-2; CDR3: CASSQEKGHLYGYTF; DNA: TGCGCCAGCAGCCAAGAAAAAGGACACCTATATGGCTACACCTTC
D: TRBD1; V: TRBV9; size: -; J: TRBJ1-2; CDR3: CASSVGQQGLGGYTF; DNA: TGTGCCAGCAGCGTAGGCCAACAGGGGCTTGGAGGCTACACCTTC
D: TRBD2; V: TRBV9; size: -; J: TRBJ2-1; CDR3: CASSSSGTSENEQFF; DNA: TGTGCCAGCAGCTCCTCCGGGACTAGCGAGAATGAGCAGTTCTTC
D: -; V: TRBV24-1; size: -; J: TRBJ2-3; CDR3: CATSLSGTDTQYF; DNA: TGTGCCACCAGCCTAAGTGGAACAGATACGCAGTATTTT
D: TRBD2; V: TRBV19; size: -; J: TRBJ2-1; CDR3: CASSIMAGGFNNEQFF; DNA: TGTGCCAGTAGTATAATGGCGGGAGGTTTTAACAATGAGCAGTTCTTC
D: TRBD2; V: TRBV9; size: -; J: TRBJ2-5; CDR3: CASGSGGGEETQYF; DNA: TGTGCCAGCGGGTCGGGCGGGGGAGAAGAGACCCAGTACTTC
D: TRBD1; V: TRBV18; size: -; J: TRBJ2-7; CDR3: CASSLLDRGRDEQYF; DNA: TGTGCCAGCTCCCTACTAGACAGGGGGCGCGACGAGCAGTACTTC
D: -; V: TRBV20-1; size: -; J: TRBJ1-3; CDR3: CSAREGQNTIYF; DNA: TGCAGTGCTCGTGAGGGACAAAACACCATATATTTT
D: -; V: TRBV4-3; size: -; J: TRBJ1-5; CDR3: CASRFNQPQHF; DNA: TGCGCCAGCAGATTTAATCAGCCCCAGCATTTT
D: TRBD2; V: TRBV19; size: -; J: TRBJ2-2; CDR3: CASSILLAGGPLGPGELFF; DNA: TGTGCCAGTAGTATCCTCCTAGCGGGAGGGCCGCTGGGGCCCGGGGAGCTGTTTTTT
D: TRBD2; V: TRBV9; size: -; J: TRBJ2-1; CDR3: CASSVPPTSGRDYEQFF; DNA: TGTGCCAGCAGCGTACCACCAACTAGCGGGAGAGATTATGAGCAGTTCTTC
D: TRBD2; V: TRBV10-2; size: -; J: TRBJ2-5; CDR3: CASKAPFGRETQYF; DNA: TGCGCCAGCAAGGCCCCATTCGGGAGGGAGACCCAGTACTTC
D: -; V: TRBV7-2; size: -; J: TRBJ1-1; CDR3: CASSLEGGRGTEAFF; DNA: TGTGCCAGCAGCTTAGAGGGGGGGCGAGGGACTGAAGCTTTCTTT
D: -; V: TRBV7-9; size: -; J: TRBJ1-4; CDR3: CASSLGFGVSNEKLFF; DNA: TGTGCCAGCAGCTTAGGGTTTGGGGTTTCGAATGAAAAACTGTTTTTT
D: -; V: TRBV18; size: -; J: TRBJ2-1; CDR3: CASSPGYNEQFF; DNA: TGTGCCAGCTCACCGGGCTACAATGAGCAGTTCTTC
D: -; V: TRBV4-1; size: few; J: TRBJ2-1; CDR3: CASSQVRGEQFF; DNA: TGCGCCAGCAGCCAAGTAAGAGGAGAGCAGTTCTTC
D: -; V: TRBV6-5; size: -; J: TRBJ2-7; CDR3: CASRKQPGRPYEQYF; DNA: TGTGCCAGCAGGAAGCAGCCGGGACGGCCTTACGAGCAGTACTTC
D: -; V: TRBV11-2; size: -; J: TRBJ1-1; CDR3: CASRGSMTGRLRTEAFF; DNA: TGTGCCAGCAGAGGTAGTATGACCGGTAGATTACGCACTGAAGCTTTCTTT
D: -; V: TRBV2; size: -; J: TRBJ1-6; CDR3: CASIRTRGSSYNSPLHF; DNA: TGTGCCAGCATCAGGACACGAGGGAGCTCCTATAATTCACCCCTCCACTTT
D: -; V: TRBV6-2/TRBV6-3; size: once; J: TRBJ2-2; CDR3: CASSYSQSTGELFF; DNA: TGTGCCAGCAGTTACTCGCAGAGCACCGGGGAGCTGTTTTTT
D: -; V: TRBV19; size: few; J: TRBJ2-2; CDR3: CASSGEWPLPGTGELFF; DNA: TGTGCCAGTAGTGGCGAGTGGCCCCTGCCGGGCACCGGGGAGCTGTTTTTT
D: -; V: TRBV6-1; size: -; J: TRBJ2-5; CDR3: CASSEGAGLETQYF; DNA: TGTGCCAGCAGCGAAGGGGCAGGACTGGAGACCCAGTACTTC
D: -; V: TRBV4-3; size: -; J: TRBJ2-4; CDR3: CASSSGAGSPLNIQYF; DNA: TGCGCCAGCAGCTCGGGGGCTGGTTCCCCTTTAAACATTCAGTACTTC
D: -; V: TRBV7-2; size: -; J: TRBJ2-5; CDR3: CASGRPVGEETQYF; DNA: TGTGCCAGCGGGCGACCGGTTGGGGAGGAGACCCAGTACTTC
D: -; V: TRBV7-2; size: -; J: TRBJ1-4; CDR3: CASSREPATNEKLFF; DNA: TGTGCCAGCAGCCGTGAACCTGCAACTAATGAAAAACTGTTTTTT
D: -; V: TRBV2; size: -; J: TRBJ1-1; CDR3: CASSEVVLGEKLNTEAFF; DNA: TGTGCCAGCAGTGAAGTAGTTTTGGGCGAGAAACTGAACACTGAAGCTTTCTTT
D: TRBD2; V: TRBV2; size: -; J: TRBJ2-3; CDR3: CASTEGREITDTQYF; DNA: TGTGCCAGCACCGAGGGGCGGGAGATCACAGATACGCAGTATTTT
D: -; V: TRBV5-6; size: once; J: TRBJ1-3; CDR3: CASSFMGGGNTIYF; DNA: TGTGCCAGCAGCTTCATGGGAGGTGGAAACACCATATATTTT
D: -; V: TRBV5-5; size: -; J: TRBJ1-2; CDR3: CASSSSAGTRVYGYTF; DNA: TGTGCCAGCAGCTCTTCCGCCGGGACCAGGGTCTATGGCTACACCTTC
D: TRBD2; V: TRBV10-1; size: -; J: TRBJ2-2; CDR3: CASSPSSGGNTGELFF; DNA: TGCGCCAGCAGCCCGAGTAGCGGGGGAAACACCGGGGAGCTGTTTTTT
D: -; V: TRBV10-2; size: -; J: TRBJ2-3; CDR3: CASSLLRVPSSTDTQYF; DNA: TGCGCCAGCAGTCTTCTCAGGGTACCCTCTAGCACAGATACGCAGTATTTT
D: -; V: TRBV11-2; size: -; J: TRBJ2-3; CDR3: CASSLVASLDTQYF; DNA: TGTGCCAGCAGCTTAGTCGCTAGCTTGGATACGCAGTATTTT
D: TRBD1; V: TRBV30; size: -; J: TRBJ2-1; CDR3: CACTPGQGINEQFF; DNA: TGTGCCTGTACACCGGGACAGGGTATCAATGAGCAGTTCTTC
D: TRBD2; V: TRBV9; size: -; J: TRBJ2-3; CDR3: CASSTQTSGRTDTQYF; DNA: TGTGCCAGCAGCACGCAGACTAGCGGGCGCACAGATACGCAGTATTTT